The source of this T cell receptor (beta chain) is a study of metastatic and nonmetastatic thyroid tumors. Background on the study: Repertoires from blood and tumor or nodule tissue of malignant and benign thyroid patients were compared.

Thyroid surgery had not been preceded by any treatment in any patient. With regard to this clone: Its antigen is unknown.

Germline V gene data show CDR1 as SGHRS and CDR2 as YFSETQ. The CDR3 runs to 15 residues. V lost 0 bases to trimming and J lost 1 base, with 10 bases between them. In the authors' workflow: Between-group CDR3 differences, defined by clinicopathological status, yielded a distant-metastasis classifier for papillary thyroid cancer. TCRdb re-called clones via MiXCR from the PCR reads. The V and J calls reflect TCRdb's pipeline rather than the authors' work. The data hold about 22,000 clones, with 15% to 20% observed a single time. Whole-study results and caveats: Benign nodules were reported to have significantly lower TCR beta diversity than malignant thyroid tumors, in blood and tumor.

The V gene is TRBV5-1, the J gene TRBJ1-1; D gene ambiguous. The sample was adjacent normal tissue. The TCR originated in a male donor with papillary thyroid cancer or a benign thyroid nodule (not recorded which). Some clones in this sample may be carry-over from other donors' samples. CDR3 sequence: CASSLGRVGNTEAFF. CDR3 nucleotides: TGCGCCAGCAGCTTGGGGCGTGTGGGGAACACTGAAGCTTTCTTT.